This TCR beta chain stems from a study of blood T cell repertoires in COVID-19. Study-level information: Donors in the United States, Italy and Spain gave samples during acute or convalescent COVID-19. PBMCs, B-cell-depleted T cells, or T cells provided the cDNA or gDNA that made up the material.

The germline gives CDR1 SGHKS, CDR2 YYEKEE (reference sequence). Trimming pared 5 bases from V and 0 bases from J, leaving 23 bases between. This CDR3 has 18 amino acids. Original processing notes: The assay estimated nucleated cells by amplifying reference gene primers. Profiled with immunoSEQ multiplex PCR; TCRdb holds only in-frame clones, not every one. The V and J calls and the clone size are those of that table, but D and trimming were determined from the DNA. The sample records about 300,000 clones, approximately 86% being singletons. The receptor comes from a man between 70 and 80 years old with acute or convalescent COVID-19. V is TRBV5-5 and J is TRBJ1-2; D might be TRBD1 (6 bases). What was sequenced was peripheral blood. CDR3 in amino acids: CASRRATGREGSNYGYTF. The CDR3 nucleotides are TGTGCCAGCAGAAGGGCGACAGGCAGGGAAGGTTCTAACTATGGCTACACCTTC.